This TCR beta chain was retrieved from a study of blood T cell repertoires in COVID-19. TCRdb's copy holds only in-frame clones and misses some; the assay was immunoSEQ multiplex PCR. The data hold about 160,000 clones, with over 60% observed a single time. V lost 0 bases and J lost 7, with 14 bases in between. The CDR3 is 15 amino acids. Germline-derived CDR1 and CDR2 are SGHKS and YYEKEE (reference sequence). The receptor was derived from a man in his 60s with acute or convalescent COVID-19. The source material was peripheral blood. The rearrangement links TRBV5-5 to TRBJ2-1, with D possibly being TRBD1 (6 bases). CDR3 DNA sequence: TGTGCCAGCAGCTTGGGGCAGGGGCTATCGAATGAGCAGTTCTTC. Translated, it gives CASSLGQGLSNEQFF.